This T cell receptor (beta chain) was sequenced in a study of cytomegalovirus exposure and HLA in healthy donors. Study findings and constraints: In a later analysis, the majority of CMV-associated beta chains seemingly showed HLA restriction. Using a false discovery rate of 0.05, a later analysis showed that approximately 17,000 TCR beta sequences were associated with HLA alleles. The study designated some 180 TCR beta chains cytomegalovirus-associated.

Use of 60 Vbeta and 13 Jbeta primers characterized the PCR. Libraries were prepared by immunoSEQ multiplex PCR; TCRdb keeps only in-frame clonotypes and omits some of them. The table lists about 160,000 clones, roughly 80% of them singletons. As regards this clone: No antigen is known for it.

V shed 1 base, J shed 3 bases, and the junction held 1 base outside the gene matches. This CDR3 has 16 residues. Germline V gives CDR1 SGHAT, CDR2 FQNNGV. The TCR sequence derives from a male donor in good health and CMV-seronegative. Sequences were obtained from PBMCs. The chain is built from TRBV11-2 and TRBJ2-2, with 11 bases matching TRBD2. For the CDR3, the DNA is TGTGCCAGCAGCTTAGGACTAGCGGGATACACCGGGGAGCTGTTTTTT. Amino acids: CASSLGLAGYTGELFF. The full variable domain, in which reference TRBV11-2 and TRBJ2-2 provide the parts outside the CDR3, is EAGVAQSPRYKIIEKRQSVAFWCNPISGHATLYWYQQILGQGPKLLIQFQNNGVVDDSQLPKDRFSAERLKGVDSTLKIQPAKLEDSAVYLCASSLGLAGYTGELFFGEGSRLTVL.